Presented here are 31 T cell receptor beta chains from one specimen sequenced in a study of early T cells in non-severe SARS-CoV-2 infection. Each CDR3 protein gets one entry after TCRdb re-called the 5' RACE reads with MiXCR. The sample contains about 87,000 distinct CDR3 sequences, approximately 15% of which appear only once. Sequenced sample: whole blood. The receptors were sampled from an adult who was a healthcare worker with PCR-confirmed SARS-CoV-2 infection or an uninfected control (not recorded which).

V gene TRBV5-1 combines with J gene TRBJ1-6; 9 bases map to TRBD1. The J segment lost 9 bases and the V segment lost 3 bases, leaving 4 bases of the junction unmatched. Germline CDR1 is SGHRS and CDR2 is YFSETQ. The length of the CDR3 is 14 residues. The CDR3 DNA is TGCGCCAGCAGCTGGACAGGGGACGGTTCACCCCTCCACTTT. Translating it yields CASSWTGDGSPLHF.

This clonotype was recorded a few times. J is TRBJ1-1 and V is TRBV28, with D perhaps TRBD1 (5 bases). The germline V and J ends were trimmed by 4 bases and 1 base, with 13 bases remaining between them. CDR1 is MDHEN, CDR2 SYDVKM, per germline. CDR3 length equals 15 residues. CDR3 in DNA: TGTGCCAGCAGTTCCGATACAGGCCCGAACACTGAAGCTTTCTTT. Its protein product is CASSSDTGPNTEAFF.

This clonotype came up many times. The chain employs TRBV28 and TRBJ1-1; D possibly corresponds to TRBD1 (6 bases). Germline V lookup: CDR1 MDHEN, CDR2 SYDVKM. The CDR3 spans 14 residues. Trimming left V 2 bases short and J 4 bases short, with 11 bases between. CDR3: CASSLQGSGTEAFF. The DNA of the CDR3 is TGTGCCAGCAGTTTACAGGGGAGCGGCACTGAAGCTTTCTTT.

This clonotype appeared a few times. This rearrangement joins TRBV7-9 to TRBJ1-5; D unresolved. The germline CDR1 and CDR2 sequences are SEHNR and FQNEAQ (reference sequence). The CDR3 is made up of 14 amino acids. V lost 1 base and J lost 5, with 9 bases in between. CDR3 sequence reads: CASSLGLVDQPQHF. In DNA, the CDR3 is TGTGCCAGCAGCTTAGGCCTCGTCGATCAGCCCCAGCATTTT.

In this sample, this clonotype turned up many times. This chain connects TRBV12-3 or TRBV12-4 to TRBJ1-1, with D possibly TRBD1 on 5 matching bases. CDR3 length: 11 residues. Deletions cut 3 bases from V and 7 bases from J, with 6 bases between. The CDR3 region has the DNA TGTGCCAGCAGTTTTGACAGTGAAGCTTTCTTT. It specifies CASSFDSEAFF.

The chain has TRBV20-1 and TRBJ2-3, with 10 bases lining up with TRBD2. The CDR3 length is 16 residues. The germline V gene has CDR1 DFQATT and CDR2 SNEGSKA (reference sequence). The J segment lost 3 bases and the V segment lost 4 bases, leaving 10 bases of the junction unmatched. The CDR3 spells CSAMDLLAGNTDTQYF. The DNA of the CDR3 is TGCAGTGCTATGGACCTACTAGCGGGGAATACAGATACGCAGTATTTT.

There are a few counts of this clonotype. This chain uses TRBV7-6 with TRBJ1-4, with a weak D call TRBD1 (6 bases). The germline gives CDR1 SGHVS, CDR2 FNYEAQ. The CDR3 is made up of 15 amino acids. V was trimmed by 5 bases and J by 7 bases, leaving 17 bases between them. CDR3 bases: TGTGCCAGCAGCCTTGGGGGGGCTCTGAGTGAAAAACTGTTTTTT. Translation gives CASSLGGALSEKLFF. Variable domain in full (rest from reference TRBV7-6 and TRBJ1-4): GAGVSQSPRYKVTKRGQDVALRCDPISGHVSLYWYRQALGQGPEFLTYFNYEAQQDKSGLPNDRFSAERPEGSISTLTIQRTEQRDSAMYRCASSLGGALSEKLFFGSGTQLSVL.

This clonotype was observed a handful of times. J is TRBJ1-1 and V is TRBV29-1; 9 bases are shared with TRBD1. CDR1 and CDR2 from the germline V gene are SQVTM and ANQGSEA. This CDR3 comprises 13 residues. After removal of 7 bases from V and 0 bases from J, the junction contained 3 bases not matched to a gene. The CDR3 region has the DNA TGCAGCGGAGGGACAGGGATGAACACTGAAGCTTTCTTT. This translates into CSGGTGMNTEAFF.

This clonotype appeared a few times. The DNA of the CDR3 is TGTGCCAGCAGTCGTCAGAACTATGGCTACACCTTC. This translates into CASSRQNYGYTF. The genes are TRBV5-6 and TRBJ1-2; D gene ambiguous. Trimming took 5 bases from V and 2 from J, leaving 7 bases between them. Germline assignment: CDR1 SGHDT and CDR2 YYEEEE. The CDR3 has 12 residues.

The table lists this clonotype with many counts. The genes are TRBV6-2 or TRBV6-3 and TRBJ2-7; D gene unclear. Per germline, CDR1 MNHEY and CDR2 SVGEGT. V lost 5 bases and J lost 0, with 5 bases in between. The length of the CDR3 is 12 residues. CDR3 protein: CASSHISYEQYF. CDR3 nucleotide sequence: TGTGCCAGCAGTCATATCTCCTACGAGCAGTACTTC.

This clonotype showed up many times. The chain has TRBV28 and TRBJ1-1; a weak D match, TRBD1 (5 bases). CDR1 is MDHEN and CDR2 is SYDVKM in the germline V gene. V lost 5 bases and J lost 4, with 17 bases in between. The CDR3 covers 15 residues. The CDR3 loop is CASSPPGGTGTEAFF. The DNA for the CDR3 is TGTGCCAGCAGTCCCCCGGGGGGAACGGGCACTGAAGCTTTCTTT.

This clonotype was seen a few times. The V call is TRBV18, the J call TRBJ2-6; D remains ambiguous. V was pared by 2 bases and J by 0 bases, with 14 bases between. Germline V gene lookup returns CDR1 KGHSH and CDR2 LQKENI. This CDR3 spans 18 amino acids. The CDR3 DNA reads TGTGCCAGCTCACCAGGTACAGATGCGAGCTCTGGGGCCAACGTCCTGACTTTC. Translated, it gives CASSPGTDASSGANVLTF.

This clonotype was detected many times. This chain links TRBV28 with TRBJ2-7; D tentatively fits TRBD1 or TRBD2 (6 bases each). The germline CDR1 and CDR2 sequences are MDHEN and SYDVKM. The CDR3 has 13 residues. V was trimmed by 7 bases and J by 1 base, leaving 11 bases between them. The CDR3 region is CASTVGGSYEQYF. The CDR3 DNA is TGTGCCAGCACCGTAGGGGGGTCCTACGAGCAGTACTTC.

The rearrangement uses TRBV28 and TRBJ2-7, with 8 bases identical to TRBD2. V shed 4 bases, J shed 3 bases, and the junction held 14 bases outside the gene matches. From germline, CDR1 is MDHEN and CDR2 SYDVKM. This CDR3 has 17 residues. CDR3 loop: CASSSTARVAGYYEQYF. In nucleotides, the CDR3 is TGTGCCAGCAGTTCCACAGCACGGGTAGCGGGGTACTACGAGCAGTACTTC.

This clonotype was observed a few times. V usage is TRBV7-2 and J usage is TRBJ1-2; D is unresolved. Trimming left V 2 bases short and J 6 bases short, with 28 bases between. CDR3 size: 19 residues. Germline loops: CDR1 SGHTA, CDR2 FQGNSA. Here the CDR3 reads CASSLWVTTGQDLGNGYTF. CDR3 in DNA: TGTGCCAGCAGCTTATGGGTCACTACCGGCCAGGATCTTGGGAATGGCTACACCTTC.

J is TRBJ1-1 and V is TRBV11-1, with 7 nucleotides matching TRBD1. Germline V gene data show CDR1 as SGHAT and CDR2 as FQDESV (reference sequence). This CDR3 has 14 residues. The trim removed 5 bases at V and 0 bases at J, leaving 3 bases unmatched. CDR3: CASSRDRVNTEAFF. The CDR3 region has the DNA TGTGCCAGCAGCCGGGACAGAGTGAACACTGAAGCTTTCTTT.

The chain links TRBV7-2 to TRBJ2-7; TRBD2 matches at 7 bases. The CDR3 runs 15 residues. With V trimmed by 3 bases and J by 7 bases, 12 bases remained unmatched. The germline V gene encodes CDR1 SGHTA and CDR2 FQGNSA. In DNA, the CDR3 is TGTGCCAGCAGCTTCGATTTAGCGGGTCTCGGAGAGCAGTACTTC. Residues: CASSFDLAGLGEQYF.

The chain uses TRBV7-9 and TRBJ1-1; perhaps TRBD1 as D (6 bases). The V gene's germline CDR1 is SEHNR and CDR2 FQNEAQ (reference sequence). The CDR3 covers 13 residues. Trimming left V 6 bases short and J 3 bases short, with 11 bases between. CDR3 residues: CASRPDSYTEAFF. The CDR3 DNA follows: TGTGCCAGCAGGCCGGACAGCTACACTGAAGCTTTCTTT.

The table lists this clonotype with many counts. The rearrangement links TRBV6-5 to TRBJ1-5, with TRBD1 matching over 7 bases. CDR3 length: 16 amino acids. Germline V gene sequence: CDR1 MNHEY, CDR2 SVGAGI. V was pared by 2 bases and J by 3 bases, with 7 bases of the junction left unmatched. CDR3 sequence reads: CASSYTHRGSNQPQHF. For the CDR3, the DNA is TGTGCCAGCAGTTACACCCACAGGGGCTCCAATCAGCCCCAGCATTTT.

The chain has TRBV7-2 and TRBJ2-3; 9 bases are a match to TRBD2. CDR3 size: 16 residues. The trim removed 4 bases at V and 1 base at J, leaving 6 bases unmatched. CDR1 is SGHTA, CDR2 FQGNSA, per germline. In DNA form, the CDR3 reads TGTGCCAGCAGCTCGGGACTAGCTTATCGCACAGATACGCAGTATTTT. Amino acid sequence: CASSSGLAYRTDTQYF.

This clonotype has only a few counts. This sequence joins TRBV6-2 or TRBV6-3 and TRBJ2-5, with 12 bases that match TRBD2. CDR1 and CDR2 from the germline V gene are MNHEY and SVGEGT. V lost 7 bases to trimming and J lost 4 bases; unmatched junction nucleotides: 10. CDR3 length: 16 amino acids. The DNA for the CDR3 is TGTGCCAGCAAGCTACCCTTGACTAGCGGGGGAGAGACCCAGTACTTC. It is translated as CASKLPLTSGGETQYF.

This chain connects TRBV6-6 to TRBJ2-7; D unresolved. The CDR3 sequence is 14 residues long. The V end was cut by 4 bases, the J end by 2 bases, with 12 bases between. Germline lookup yields CDR1 MNHNY and CDR2 SVGAGI (reference sequence). In nucleotides, the CDR3 is TGTGCCAGCAGTTCCCAGGACGGCCCCTACGAGCAGTACTTC. It codes for CASSSQDGPYEQYF.

This chain connects TRBV18 to TRBJ2-7; no clear D gene. The CDR3 is made up of 14 amino acids. Germline V lookup: CDR1 KGHSH, CDR2 LQKENI. The germline V and J ends were trimmed by 3 bases and 3 bases, with 12 bases remaining between them. This CDR3 is CASSPPVTVYEQYF. CDR3 sequence (DNA): TGTGCCAGCTCACCCCCAGTTACGGTCTACGAGCAGTACTTC.

This clonotype showed up just a few times. The chain joins TRBV29-1 to TRBJ1-1; D gene ambiguous. The V and J ends lost 3 bases and 5 bases respectively, with 10 bases between them. The CDR3 is 12 residues long. In germline, CDR1 is SQVTM, CDR2 ANQGSEA. DNA for the CDR3: TGCAGCGTTGATGTCAGCGGGACTGAAGCTTTCTTT. As protein: CSVDVSGTEAFF.

This chain uses TRBV20-1 with TRBJ2-1; D unclear. The CDR3 sequence is 14 residues long. Germline-derived CDR1 and CDR2 are DFQATT and SNEGSKA (reference sequence). Trimming stripped 2 bases from V and 9 bases from J, with 17 bases between. DNA of the CDR3: TGCAGTGCTAGATACCCTGGCGGCAGGTCTGAGCAGTTCTTC. This encodes CSARYPGGRSEQFF.

Ten or more counts support this clonotype. This rearrangement joins TRBV11-2 to TRBJ1-2; D is undetermined. CDR3 length equals 14 residues. The V end lost 0 bases, the J end lost 4 bases, and 9 bases lay between the germline ends. CDR1 SGHAT and CDR2 FQNNGV come from the germline V gene. The CDR3 here is CASSLEPAIYGYTF. The DNA for the CDR3 is TGTGCCAGCAGCTTAGAACCGGCGATCTATGGCTACACCTTC.

The chain has TRBV29-1 and TRBJ1-2; no reliable D call. CDR1 is SQVTM, CDR2 ANQGSEA, per germline. The CDR3 runs to 12 residues. V was pared by 0 bases and J by 12 bases, with 14 bases between. This chain's CDR3 is CSVEDPRLENTF. The DNA for the CDR3 is TGCAGCGTTGAAGACCCCAGACTGGAGAACACCTTC.

The genes are TRBV6-7 and TRBJ1-2, with unresolved D. TRBV6-7 is classed as an ORF, of uncertain function. V lost 2 bases and J lost 6, with 16 bases in between. The CDR3 consists of 15 residues. The CDR3 DNA reads TGTGCCAGCAGTTACGTGTTCGTGGGTAGAGATGGCTACACCTTC. Translation gives CASSYVFVGRDGYTF.

The V call is TRBV18, the J call TRBJ2-7, with D possibly being TRBD1 (6 bases). V was shortened by 3 bases and J by 1 base, with 13 bases between the two germline ends. The CDR3 is 15 amino acids. The germline CDR1 and CDR2 sequences are KGHSH and LQKENI. Here the CDR3 reads CASSPVSTGSYEQYF. CDR3 bases: TGTGCCAGCTCACCGGTTTCAACAGGGTCCTACGAGCAGTACTTC.

This clonotype has a handful of counts. The gene calls are TRBV5-1 and TRBJ2-7; 8 bases match TRBD1. This CDR3 comprises 12 residues. Germline V lookup: CDR1 SGHRS, CDR2 YFSETQ. Trimming removed 4 bases from V and 10 bases from J; junction bases left unmatched: 7. CDR3 DNA sequence: TGCGCCAGCAGCCTACCGGACAGGGCTCAGTACTTC. As protein: CASSLPDRAQYF.

This clonotype was detected a few times. The chain combines TRBV12-3 or TRBV12-4 with TRBJ2-1, with 8 positions matching TRBD1. The CDR3 totals 14 residues. J gave up 7 bases and V 5 bases, and 7 bases lay outside the gene matches. This CDR3 reads CASSHQGARNEQFF. DNA for the CDR3: TGTGCCAGCAGTCATCAGGGGGCGCGGAATGAGCAGTTCTTC.